Shown below are 13 T cell receptor beta chains from a single sample sequenced in a study of early T cells in non-severe SARS-CoV-2 infection. Each CDR3 protein gets one entry after TCRdb re-called the 5' RACE reads with MiXCR. The repertoire consists of over 30,000 distinct CDR3 sequences, with over 5% occurring once and the leading ten covering approximately 7.6%. The material sequenced was whole blood. These receptors came from an adult who was a healthcare worker with PCR-confirmed SARS-CoV-2 infection or an uninfected control (not recorded which).

This clonotype was seen only a few times. For the CDR3, the DNA is TGTGCCAGCAGCGTACGAGCAGGGGGCAGCACTGAAGCTTTCTTT. The encoded protein is CASSVRAGGSTEAFF. V gene TRBV9 combines with J gene TRBJ1-1; the match to TRBD1 covers 8 bases. J lost 4 bases, V lost 1 base, and 6 bases had no gene match. The CDR3 totals 15 residues. Germline V CDR1 and CDR2: SGDLS, YYNGEE.

This clonotype was observed at least ten times. The chain combines TRBV6-1 with TRBJ1-1, with D unresolved. Deletions cut 4 bases from V and 0 bases from J, with 15 bases between. Germline assignment: CDR1 MNHNS and CDR2 SASEGT. The CDR3 has 16 amino acids. CDR3 in DNA: TGTGCCAGCAGTGGTCCGCTAACGGGGATGAACACTGAAGCTTTCTTT. This encodes CASSGPLTGMNTEAFF.

The sample holds a few counts of this clonotype. CDR3 DNA: TGTGCCAGCAGCTCGCGACTACAAGATACGCAGTATTTT. Its protein product is CASSSRLQDTQYF. The rearrangement joins TRBV11-2 to TRBJ2-3, with D possibly matching TRBD2 (5 bases). Trimming shortened V by 4 bases and J by 5 bases, and 10 bases separated the two germline ends. The CDR3 totals 13 residues. Germline V CDR1 and CDR2: SGHAT, FQNNGV.

At least ten counts were recorded for this clonotype. The rearrangement joins TRBV7-2 to TRBJ2-3; the match to TRBD1 covers 8 bases. V dropped 0 bases and J dropped 6; count of bases not matched to a gene: 8. Germline V gene lookup returns CDR1 SGHTA and CDR2 FQGNSA. This CDR3 spans 16 amino acids. The CDR3 is CASSLARGRSSDTQYF. The CDR3 nucleotides read TGTGCCAGCAGCTTAGCCAGGGGGCGCTCCTCGGATACGCAGTATTTT.

This clonotype was counted only a few times. The rearrangement joins TRBV20-1 to TRBJ1-6, with D perhaps matching TRBD1 (5 bases). Germline V gene lookup returns CDR1 DFQATT and CDR2 SNEGSKA (reference sequence). The CDR3 sequence is 14 residues long. Trimming pared 5 bases from V and 9 bases from J, leaving 17 bases between. As DNA, the CDR3 is TGCAGTGCTCCGGTCCAAGGGGCAGGTTCACCCCTCCACTTT. Its translation is CSAPVQGAGSPLHF.

This clonotype turned up a few times. The chain is built from TRBV10-3 and TRBJ2-2; no reliable D call. This CDR3 is built from 15 residues. Trimming stripped 2 bases from V and 7 bases from J, with 14 bases between. Per germline, CDR1 ENHRY and CDR2 SYGVKD. CDR3 coding DNA: TGTGCCATCAGTGAGGGACGGCCTGGTATCGGGGAGCTGTTTTTT. Its translation: CAISEGRPGIGELFF.

The table lists this clonotype with a few counts. The chain combines TRBV29-1 with TRBJ2-3, with D hard to call. The germline CDR1 and CDR2 sequences are SQVTM and ANQGSEA. The V end was cut by 3 bases, the J end by 4 bases, with 11 bases between. The CDR3 consists of 13 residues. The DNA for the CDR3 is TGCAGCGTTGACTCCGGACGGGCAGATACGCAGTATTTT. Amino acids: CSVDSGRADTQYF.

The rearrangement joins TRBV12-3 or TRBV12-4 to TRBJ2-7; 8 positions match TRBD1. This CDR3 spans 16 amino acids. With V trimmed by 4 bases and J by 3 bases, 11 bases remained unmatched. The CDR3 bases are TGTGCCAGCAGTTGGACAGGGCTTTCCCCTTACTACGAGCAGTACTTC. Its translation: CASSWTGLSPYYEQYF.

This clonotype was seen ten or more times. V is TRBV9 and J is TRBJ1-5; D is unclear. This CDR3 has 15 amino acids. V was trimmed by 0 bases and J by 0 bases, leaving 7 bases between them. In germline, CDR1 is SGDLS, CDR2 YYNGEE. The CDR3 DNA reads as TGTGCCAGCAGCGTAGATTACGGTAGCAATCAGCCCCAGCATTTT. This gives the protein CASSVDYGSNQPQHF.

V usage is TRBV28 and J usage is TRBJ1-1; 9 nucleotides agree with TRBD1. Germline assignment: CDR1 MDHEN and CDR2 SYDVKM. The junction had 7 bases not matched to a gene; V was cut back by 3 bases and J by 11 bases. The CDR3 length is 13 residues. DNA for the CDR3: TGTGCCAGCAGTTTGGACAGGGGAAGGTTGGCTTTCTTT. This translates into CASSLDRGRLAFF.

Ten or more counts support this clonotype. J is TRBJ2-7 and V is TRBV29-1; 9 bases are a match to TRBD1. V shed 6 bases, J shed 1 base, and the junction held 7 bases outside the gene matches. The CDR3 loop spans 14 amino acids. The germline V gene has CDR1 SQVTM and CDR2 ANQGSEA. The CDR3 here is CSVGPGTGSYEQYF. The CDR3 DNA sequence: TGCAGCGTCGGCCCCGGGACAGGGTCCTACGAGCAGTACTTC.

This clonotype was picked up many times. The V gene is TRBV20-1, the J gene TRBJ2-1; D is undetermined. V was clipped by 6 bases and J by 0 bases, with 12 bases between them. The CDR3 sequence is 14 residues long. Germline CDR1 DFQATT, CDR2 SNEGSKA (reference sequence). The CDR3 is CSAPTHSSYNEQFF. The CDR3 nucleotides are TGCAGTGCCCCGACGCATAGCTCCTACAATGAGCAGTTCTTC.

This clonotype appeared many times. V and J are TRBV29-1 and TRBJ2-2; D may be TRBD1 (6 bases). The ends were cut back, 0 bases at V and 0 bases at J, with 8 bases in the middle. Germline V gene data show CDR1 as SQVTM and CDR2 as ANQGSEA. The CDR3 totals 15 residues. This CDR3 is CSVEDRGTNTGELFF. The CDR3 DNA sequence: TGCAGCGTTGAAGACAGGGGCACGAACACCGGGGAGCTGTTTTTT.